Below are 9 T cell receptor beta chains sequenced from a single sample in a study of early T cells in non-severe SARS-CoV-2 infection. From the 5' RACE reads, TCRdb called clonotypes with MiXCR, one entry per CDR3 protein. The sample shows approximately 65,000 distinct CDR3 sequences, 10% to 12% of them seen only once. The sample consisted of whole blood, taken at baseline. The receptor set was obtained from an adult who was a healthcare worker with PCR-confirmed SARS-CoV-2 infection or an uninfected control (not recorded which).

This chain links TRBV5-1 with TRBJ2-3; the match to TRBD1 covers 7 bases. Germline V lookup: CDR1 SGHRS, CDR2 YFSETQ. J lost 0 bases, V lost 5 bases, and 12 bases had no gene match. The CDR3 is 17 amino acids. The CDR3, as DNA: TGCGCCAGCAGGGAAAGCACAGGGGCTTCTAGCACAGATACGCAGTATTTT. Translation gives CASRESTGASSTDTQYF. The full variable domain, in which reference TRBV5-1 and TRBJ2-3 provide the parts outside the CDR3, is KAGVTQTPRYLIKTRGQQVTLSCSPISGHRSVSWYQQTPGQGLQFLFEYFSETQRNKGNFPGRFSGRQFSNSRSEMNVSTLELGDSALYLCASRESTGASSTDTQYFGPGTRLTVL.

This clonotype was seen a few times. The J gene is TRBJ1-5, the V gene TRBV5-4; 12 positions agree with TRBD1. Losses at the gene ends were 3 bases for V and 9 bases for J; bases not matched to a gene: 7. Germline assignment: CDR1 SGHNT and CDR2 YYREEE (reference sequence). The CDR3 is made up of 15 amino acids. The CDR3 region has the DNA TGTGCCAGCAGCTCCGGGACAGGGGGCGAGTGGCCCCAGCATTTT. Its translation: CASSSGTGGEWPQHF.

The rearrangement links TRBV7-8 to TRBJ2-3; possibly TRBD2 for D (5 bases). CDR3 length equals 14 residues. CDR1 is SGHVS, CDR2 FQNEAQ, per germline. The V and J ends lost 3 bases and 6 bases respectively, with 13 bases between them. The CDR3 spells CASSFRLASDTQYF. The CDR3 nucleotides are TGTGCCAGCAGCTTTCGCCTAGCAAGCGATACGCAGTATTTT.

V gene TRBV15 combines with J gene TRBJ2-2; perhaps TRBD2 as D (6 bases). Trimming stripped 9 bases from V and 1 base from J, with 21 bases between. CDR3 length: 17 residues. Germline CDR1 LNHNV, CDR2 YYDKDF (reference sequence). CDR3 DNA: TGTGCCACGAGGAACAATCACGGGGGTGGGAACACCGGGGAGCTGTTTTTT. Its translation is CATRNNHGGGNTGELFF.

CDR3 nucleotide sequence: TGTGCCATCAGTGATGGGGCACCGTATGGCTACACCTTC. This sequence encodes CAISDGAPYGYTF. V and J are TRBV10-3 and TRBJ1-2, with D tentatively TRBD1 (5 bases). CDR1 and CDR2 (germline): ENHRY, SYGVKD. The V gene lost 3 bases and the J gene lost 5 bases, with 10 bases spanning the gap. There are 13 residues in the CDR3.

The rearrangement joins TRBV6-2 or TRBV6-3 to TRBJ1-1; the D gene is possibly TRBD1 (6 bases). The germline CDR1 and CDR2 sequences are MNHEY and SVGEGT. Deletions cut 5 bases from V and 7 bases from J, with 8 bases between. CDR3 size: 11 residues. The CDR3 sequence is CASSGDNEAFF. CDR3 sequence (DNA): TGTGCCAGCAGTGGGGACAATGAAGCTTTCTTT.

This clonotype was picked up many times. This chain links TRBV7-9 with TRBJ2-7, with D tentatively TRBD2 (6 bases). The CDR3 is made up of 16 amino acids. The V gene lost 5 bases and the J gene lost 3 bases, with 20 bases spanning the gap. Germline V CDR1 and CDR2: SEHNR, FQNEAQ (reference sequence). CDR3 loop: CASSRQGARRVYEQYF. The DNA for the CDR3 is TGTGCCAGCAGCCGACAAGGTGCTAGGAGGGTCTACGAGCAGTACTTC.

The chain uses TRBV10-3 and TRBJ2-3; the D gene is possibly TRBD2 (5 bases). The germline CDR1 and CDR2 sequences are ENHRY and SYGVKD. V lost 6 bases to trimming and J lost 5 bases, with 9 bases between them. This CDR3 comprises 12 residues. CDR3 coding DNA: TGTGCCATCAGCAAACTAGAAGATACGCAGTATTTT. Encoded protein: CAISKLEDTQYF.

The rearrangement uses TRBV4-3 and TRBJ1-4, with D hard to call. The germline V gene has CDR1 LGHNA and CDR2 YSLEER. The CDR3 loop spans 15 amino acids. The germline V and J ends were trimmed by 1 base and 4 bases, with 10 bases remaining between them. CDR3 bases: TGCGCCAGCAGCCAAGCACCAGGTCGTAATGAAAAACTGTTTTTT. Translation: CASSQAPGRNEKLFF.